This T cell receptor (beta chain) was obtained from a study of T cells in Graves' hyperthyroidism and ophthalmopathy. Concerning this clonotype: Its antigen is still unknown. A much larger clone lies one base from this, so it may be a read error.

The source material, RNA transcripts, was used to amplify TCR beta CDR3 regions. First-round RT-PCR of the TCR CDR3 relied on the HTBI primer set. TCRdb re-analysed the multiplex PCR reads in MiXCR, keeping a single row per CDR3 protein. This sample yields about 590,000 distinct CDR3 sequences, of which less than 20% are seen a single time; roughly 6.6% belongs to the top ten. This CDR3 has 16 residues. V lost 2 bases and J lost 1; bases outside the gene matches: 3. The germline CDR1 and CDR2 sequences are SGHTA and FQGTGA. Study-wide findings and caveats: From stable hyperthyroidism, ophthalmopathy was set apart by a 13 V-J model.

The origin of this receptor is a woman aged 30 to 39 with Graves' hyperthyroidism. The rearrangement joins TRBV7-3 to TRBJ2-2, with 8 bases identical to TRBD1. Specimen: blood. The CDR3 is CASSLAGTGNTGELFF. The CDR3 DNA is TGTGCCAGCAGCTTAGCGGGGACAGGGAACACCGGGGAGCTGTTTTTT.